This record looks at one T cell receptor (beta chain) sequence and its context. The source of the sample is a study of blood T cell repertoires in COVID-19. Study overall: From T cells, B-cell-depleted T cells, or PBMCs came the material, which was cDNA or gDNA.

V was clipped by 0 bases and J by 6 bases; unmatched bases: 15. The CDR3 extends over 18 amino acids. Germline values: CDR1 MGHRA, CDR2 YSYEKL. Produced via immunoSEQ multiplex PCR; TCRdb's table is partial and in-frame only. The table lists fewer than 70,000 clones, about 80% of them singletons. What was sequenced was peripheral blood. The source is a man aged 25 to 40 with COVID-19, enrolled during active disease. V is TRBV4-1 and J is TRBJ2-3; 7 bases map to TRBD2. This chain's CDR3 is CASSQDVGGLAARDTQYF. In DNA, the CDR3 is TGCGCCAGCAGCCAAGACGTGGGAGGTCTAGCGGCCCGGGATACGCAGTATTTT.